This T cell receptor beta chain originates from a study of Ad26.COV2.S vaccination and SARS-CoV-2 variants. Study details: Donor was one of the participants in the Ad26.COV2.S arm of the COV1001 trial. Participants got Ad26.COV2.S intramuscularly, once or twice 56 days apart.

Study observations and caveats: Participants given vaccine showed non-spike TCR breadth similar to that of placebo recipients.

The data were produced by immunoSEQ multiplex PCR, yet TCRdb's version contains in-frame clones alone and is incomplete. The table includes roughly 390,000 clones, approximately 91% detected once. To note about this clone: Antigen: not known.

Described treatment: 19 received Ad26.COV2.S at low or high dose, single or two shots; about 5 received placebo; per-sample allocation not given. Samples analyzed were those drawn on day 63 after the first vaccine or placebo injection. As its vector, the vaccine had Ad26, which expressed Wuhan-strain SARS-CoV-2 spike. The clonotype was recovered from a person between 18 and 65 years old who received the Ad26.COV2.S COVID-19 vaccine or a placebo. This sample comprised peripheral blood, obtained in a trial of Ad26.COV2.S vaccine versus placebo.

As DNA, the CDR3 is TGTGCCGGACAGGGGGCTGGAAACACCATATATTTT. Translating gives CAGQGAGNTIYF. V is TRBV25-1 and J is TRBJ1-3, with 10 nucleotides matching TRBD1. This CDR3 is built from 12 residues. Trimming took 11 bases from V and 2 from J; bases not matched to a gene: 0. The germline V gene encodes CDR1 MGHDK and CDR2 SYGVNS.